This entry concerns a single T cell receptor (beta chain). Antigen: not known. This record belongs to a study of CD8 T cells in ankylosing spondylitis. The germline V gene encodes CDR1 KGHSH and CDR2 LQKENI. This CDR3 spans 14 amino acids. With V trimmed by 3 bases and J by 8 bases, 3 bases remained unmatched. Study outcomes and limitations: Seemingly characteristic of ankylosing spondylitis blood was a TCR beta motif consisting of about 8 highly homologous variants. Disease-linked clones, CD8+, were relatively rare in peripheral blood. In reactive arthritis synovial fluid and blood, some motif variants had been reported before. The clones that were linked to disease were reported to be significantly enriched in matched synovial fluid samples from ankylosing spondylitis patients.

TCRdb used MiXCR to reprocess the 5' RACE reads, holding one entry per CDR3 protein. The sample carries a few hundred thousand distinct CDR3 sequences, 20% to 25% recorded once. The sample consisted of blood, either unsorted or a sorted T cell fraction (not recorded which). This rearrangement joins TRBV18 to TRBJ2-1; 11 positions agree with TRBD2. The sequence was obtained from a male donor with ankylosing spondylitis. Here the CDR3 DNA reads TGTGCCAGCTCACCGCTAGCGGGAGGAGATGAGCAGTTCTTC. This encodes CASSPLAGGDEQFF.